This TCR beta chain stems from a study of T-cell reconstitution after alpha-beta-depleted transplantation in children. Unique molecular identifiers featured in how the TCRbeta library was prepared. TCRdb passed the PCR reads through MiXCR, listing each CDR3 protein once. The sample lists hundreds of thousands of distinct CDR3 sequences, approximately 13% occurring once. Study-level points and caveats: Newly generated T cells supplied most T-cell counts and diversity one year post-transplant. From surviving recipient T cells and thymic progenitors came the high day-60 TCRbeta diversity observed in some patients. Expanded clones from the graft, numbering several hundred, reportedly supplied alpha-beta T cells about two months after transplant.

In this sample, this clonotype turned up a few times. No antigen is known for it. This specimen consisted of PBMCs, mostly from graft donor cells, obtained 360 days after TCRalphabeta/CD19-depleted stem cell transplant. The sequence was collected from a male patient aged 10 to 17 who had a stem cell transplant for acute myeloid leukemia, so the T cells may come from the graft donor.

The CDR3 nucleotides are TGTGCCACTTACACCGGGGAGCTGTTTTTT. This encodes CATYTGELFF. This chain uses TRBV28 with TRBJ2-2; D is ambiguous. Germline values: CDR1 MDHEN, CDR2 SYDVKM. The ends were cut back, 10 bases at V and 3 bases at J, with 3 bases in the middle. This CDR3 contains 10 residues.